A selection of T cell receptor beta chains follows, all from one sample in a study of post-analysis software for immune sequencing data. MiXCR, applied by TCRdb to the PCR reads, yields one record per CDR3 protein. Of under 200,000 distinct CDR3 sequences listed, 29% are singletons. The sequenced sample consisted of blood. Every receptor here comes from a girl aged 2 to 17 with multiple sclerosis. CDR3s include the opening cysteine and the closing phenylalanine or tryptophan. A D gene is named only where the DNA matches it firmly.

d_call,j_call,v_call,cdr3_aa
TRBD2,TRBJ2-1,TRBV10-3,CAIRRTSGNLNEQFF
-,TRBJ2-5,TRBV2,CASNQGIGTQYF
-,TRBJ2-7,TRBV7-6,CASSSGWEQYF
-,TRBJ1-4,TRBV5-4,CASSLDEKLFF
-,TRBJ1-6,TRBV2,CASGRDNSPLHF
-,TRBJ1-5,TRBV7-9,CASSSADARGQPQHF
-,TRBJ2-1,TRBV5-1,CASTPQGSYNEQFF
TRBD2,TRBJ2-7,TRBV2,CASSGPLSGGPSYEQYF
TRBD2,TRBJ2-1,TRBV28,CASSLGASGRGDEQFF
-,TRBJ2-3,TRBV7-9,CASSLDTDTQYF
-,TRBJ1-1,TRBV28,CASISAGITGTEAFF
TRBD2,TRBJ2-7,TRBV10-3,CAISGTSGNEQYF
-,TRBJ1-2,TRBV28,CVSSPNDLASPTGYTF
TRBD1,TRBJ1-5,TRBV20-1,CSVCRDRGRQPQHF
TRBD2,TRBJ2-7,TRBV18,CASSPQSTGLAGGTYEQYF
TRBD1,TRBJ1-1,TRBV5-1,CASSLGGQGEAFF
-,TRBJ1-3,TRBV12-3/TRBV12-4,CASSLASGNTRYF
TRBD1,TRBJ1-4,TRBV13,CASSLRQGTDEKLFF
TRBD1,TRBJ1-2,TRBV28,CASSLTGGAGYGYTF
-,TRBJ2-6,TRBV28,CASRPQTSGANVLTF
-,TRBJ2-3,TRBV5-1,CASSTRDIDTQYF
TRBD1,TRBJ1-5,TRBV20-1,CSAPRLQGAAGNQPQHF
-,TRBJ2-7,TRBV20-1,CSARSSSGVSYEQYF
TRBD2,TRBJ2-1,TRBV20-1,CSARRLLAGLHNEQFF
TRBD2,TRBJ2-3,TRBV5-1,CASSLGRTSGAQDTQYF
TRBD1,TRBJ1-1,TRBV20-1,CSATRQGPNTEAFF
-,TRBJ1-2,TRBV12-3/TRBV12-4,CASSLGVQGFYGYTF
-,TRBJ1-2,TRBV20-1,CSARPTEHYGYTF
TRBD2,TRBJ2-3,TRBV4-2,CASSQELTSGGRTDTQYF
TRBD1,TRBJ1-5,TRBV14,CASSQVQGARSFCNQPQHF
TRBD1,TRBJ1-1,TRBV7-9,CASSLGRTGNTEAFF
-,TRBJ1-1,TRBV20-1,CSATRASGTEAFF
-,TRBJ2-3,TRBV7-2,CASSRRGFLWGTDTQYF
-,TRBJ1-2,TRBV29-1,CSVEDREVPINNGYTF
-,TRBJ1-1,TRBV29-1,CSVLQGSQGKYTEAFF
TRBD1,TRBJ2-1,TRBV27,CASSPDRARNNEQFF
TRBD1,TRBJ2-4,TRBV7-2,CASSSQGARSEQYF
-,-,TRBV3-1,CASSQGQEVYNEQYF
TRBD1,TRBJ1-2,TRBV5-1,CASSLAPRGLDDYGYTF
-,TRBJ2-7,TRBV7-9,CASSKAKGEGHEQYF
TRBD1,TRBJ1-2,TRBV10-2,CASSPTGFNYGYTF
-,TRBJ2-1,TRBV6-2/TRBV6-3,CASTTSAANEQFF
TRBD1,TRBJ2-1,TRBV12-3/TRBV12-4,CASSSSRDRGQFF